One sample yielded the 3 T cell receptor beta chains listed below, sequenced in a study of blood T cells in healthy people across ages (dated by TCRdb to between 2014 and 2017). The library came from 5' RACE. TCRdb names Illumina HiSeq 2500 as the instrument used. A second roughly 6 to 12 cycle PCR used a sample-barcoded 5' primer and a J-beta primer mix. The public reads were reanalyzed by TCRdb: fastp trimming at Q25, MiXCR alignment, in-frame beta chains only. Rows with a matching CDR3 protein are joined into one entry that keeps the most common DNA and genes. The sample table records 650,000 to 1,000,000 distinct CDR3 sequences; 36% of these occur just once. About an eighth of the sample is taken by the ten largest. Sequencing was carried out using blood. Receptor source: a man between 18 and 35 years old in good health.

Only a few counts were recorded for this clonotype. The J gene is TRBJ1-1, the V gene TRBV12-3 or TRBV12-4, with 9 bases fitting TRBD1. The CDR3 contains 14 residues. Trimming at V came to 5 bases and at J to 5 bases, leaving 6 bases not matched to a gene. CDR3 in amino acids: CASSTGTGRTEAFF. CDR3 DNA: TGTGCCAGCAGTACCGGGACAGGGCGAACTGAAGCTTTCTTT.

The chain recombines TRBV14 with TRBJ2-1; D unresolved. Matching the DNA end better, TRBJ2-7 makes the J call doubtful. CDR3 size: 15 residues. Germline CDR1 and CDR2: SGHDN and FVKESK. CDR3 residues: CASSHHRAHYNEQYF. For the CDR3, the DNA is TGTGCCAGCAGCCACCACAGAGCCCACTACAATGAGCAGTACTTC.

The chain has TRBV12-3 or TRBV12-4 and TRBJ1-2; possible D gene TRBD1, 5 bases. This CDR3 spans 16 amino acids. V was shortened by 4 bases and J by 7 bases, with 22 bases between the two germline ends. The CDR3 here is CASSSPPGRVYSGYTF. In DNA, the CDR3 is TGTGCCAGCAGTTCCCCACCGGGCAGGGTTTATAGTGGCTACACCTTC.